One sample yielded the 15 T cell receptor beta chains listed below, sequenced in a study of blood T cell repertoires in COVID-19. Only in-frame clones appear in the TCRdb table, and some are missing; sequencing was by immunoSEQ multiplex PCR. The sample carries around 130,000 clones, roughly 90% recorded once. The sequenced sample consisted of peripheral blood. These receptors originate from a man aged 60 to 75 with COVID-19, enrolled during active disease.

The genes are TRBV9 and TRBJ2-7; TRBD2 is a possible D gene (6 bases). The V gene's germline CDR1 is SGDLS and CDR2 YYNGEE. The germline V and J ends were trimmed by 0 bases and 0 bases, with 13 bases remaining between them. This CDR3 spans 16 amino acids. The DNA for the CDR3 is TGTGCCAGCAGCGTAGGAGCACTAGCCAGCTCCTACGAGCAGTACTTC. Translated: CASSVGALASSYEQYF.

The rearrangement uses TRBV6-5 and TRBJ2-1; no firm D call. Between the trimmed V and J ends, which lost 5 bases and 9 bases, there was a span of 11 bases. CDR3 length equals 12 residues. The V gene's germline CDR1 is MNHEY and CDR2 SVGAGI. The CDR3 DNA reads as TGTGCCAGCAGTCTTTGGGCAATTGAGCAGTTCTTC. Translation gives CASSLWAIEQFF.

The chain is built from TRBV21-1 and TRBJ1-5. TRBV21-1 is described as a pseudogene. CDR3 size: 16 residues. This CDR3 reads CASSKESPRGNQPQHF. The CDR3 coding sequence is TGTGCCAGCAGCAAAGAGTCCCCCCGGGGCAATCAGCCCCAGCATTTT.

The sample holds a few counts of this clone. The chain is built from TRBV5-1 and TRBJ2-3; 9 positions match TRBD2. The CDR3 loop spans 16 amino acids. The V gene end was trimmed by 3 bases and the J gene end by 2 bases; junction bases not matched to a gene: 7. Germline V gene lookup returns CDR1 SGHRS and CDR2 YFSETQ. The CDR3 sequence: CASSWGTSPTTDTQYF. CDR3 nucleotide sequence: TGCGCCAGCAGCTGGGGGACTAGCCCAACCACAGATACGCAGTATTTT.

This clone has only a few counts. The CDR3 coding sequence is TGTGCCAGCAGCCCTGGACTATCCGAAGACACCATATATTTT. It is translated as CASSPGLSEDTIYF. J is TRBJ1-3 and V is TRBV7-3; D call uncertain. Trimming took off 5 bases at V and 8 bases at J, with 16 bases between the two ends. Germline CDR1 is SGHTA and CDR2 is FQGTGA. The CDR3 has 14 residues.

This clone showed up just once. V and J are TRBV18 and TRBJ2-6; D not resolved. CDR1 is KGHSH, CDR2 LQKENI, per germline. CDR3 length equals 15 residues. The V gene lost 6 bases and the J gene lost 0 bases, with 9 bases spanning the gap. CDR3 coding DNA: TGTGCCAGCTCGCCAGAGAGCTCTGGGGCCAACGTCCTGACTTTC. Amino acids: CASSPESSGANVLTF.

The rearrangement links TRBV6-5 to TRBJ2-2; D is perhaps TRBD2 (6 bases). This CDR3 is 16 amino acids long. Trimming stripped 0 bases from V and 3 bases from J, with 11 bases between. Looked up from germline, CDR1 is MNHEY and CDR2 is SVGAGI. The CDR3 DNA follows: TGTGCCAGCAGTTACTCGCCGGGAGTGGACACCGGGGAGCTGTTTTTT. The encoded protein is CASSYSPGVDTGELFF.

V usage is TRBV5-5 and J usage is TRBJ1-3, with D unclear. The CDR3 is made up of 14 amino acids. Germline values: CDR1 SGHKS, CDR2 YYEKEE (reference sequence). Trimming removed 0 bases from V and 4 bases from J, with 8 bases in between. The CDR3 DNA reads TGTGCCAGCAGCTTGGGGGCAGGAGGAAACACCATATATTTT. It is translated as CASSLGAGGNTIYF.

The chain couples TRBV19 to TRBJ2-7; D remains unclear. This CDR3 has 14 residues. Germline-derived CDR1 and CDR2 are LNHDA and SQIVND (reference sequence). The germline V and J ends were trimmed by 4 bases and 0 bases, with 10 bases remaining between them. CDR3 sequence: CASSSALSSYEQYF. CDR3 sequence (DNA): TGTGCCAGTAGTAGCGCATTAAGCTCCTACGAGCAGTACTTC.

The genes are TRBV10-1 and TRBJ2-3; tentative D call: TRBD2 (6 bases). This CDR3 has 15 residues. Per the germline V gene, CDR1 is WNHNN and CDR2 is SYGVQD (reference sequence). V shed 4 bases and J shed 0 bases, with 11 bases lying between them. The CDR3 reads CASSGPGTSTDTQYF. The CDR3 coding sequence is TGCGCCAGCAGTGGGCCAGGGACTAGCACAGATACGCAGTATTTT.

The rearrangement joins TRBV3-1 (or the pseudogene TRBV3-2) to TRBJ1-6, with 8 positions matching TRBD1. The CDR3 consists of 16 residues. V was pared by 0 bases and J by 9 bases, with 7 bases of the junction left unmatched. CDR1 is LGHDT and CDR2 is YNNKEL in the germline V gene (reference sequence). This chain's CDR3 is CASSQDQDREGSPLHF. The CDR3 nucleotides read TGTGCCAGCAGCCAAGATCAGGACAGGGAAGGTTCACCCCTCCACTTT.

This rearrangement joins TRBV10-2 to TRBJ1-5; a weak D match, TRBD1 (5 bases). The CDR3 length is 16 residues. V was clipped by 3 bases and J by 2 bases, with 14 bases between them. Germline CDR1 WSHSY, CDR2 SAAADI. The CDR3 spells CASSDGTFRGNQPQHF. CDR3 DNA sequence: TGCGCCAGCAGTGATGGGACTTTTCGGGGCAATCAGCCCCAGCATTTT.

V gene TRBV4-3 combines with J gene TRBJ2-1, with D possibly being TRBD1 (5 bases). This CDR3 is 17 amino acids long. Germline values: CDR1 LGHNA, CDR2 YSLEER. Trimming removed 0 bases at V and 4 bases at J, with 16 bases between. CDR3 coding DNA: TGCGCCAGCAGCCAAGATCCGACAGATGATTCTTACAATGAGCAGTTCTTC. Its translation is CASSQDPTDDSYNEQFF.

The CDR3: CATSRRTGYSSYEQYF. Here the CDR3 DNA reads TGTGCCACCAGCAGACGGACAGGGTACAGCTCCTACGAGCAGTACTTC. J is TRBJ2-7 and V is TRBV15; the match to TRBD1 covers 8 bases. With V trimmed by 2 bases and J by 0 bases, 6 bases remained unmatched. CDR1 and CDR2 (germline): LNHNV, YYDKDF (reference sequence). The CDR3 contains 16 residues.

In this sample, this clone turned up a few times. This sequence joins TRBV6-6 and TRBJ1-5, with TRBD1 matching 8 bases. Germline-derived CDR1 and CDR2 are MNHNY and SVGAGI (reference sequence). This CDR3 has 13 residues. Trimming cost V 5 bases and J 10 bases; bases outside gene matches: 7. The CDR3, as DNA: TGTGCCAGCAGTCCCCCCACAGGGGGACCCCAGCATTTT. The encoded protein is CASSPPTGGPQHF.